Presented here are 18 T cell receptor beta chains from one specimen sequenced in a study of control samples from healthy donors and cancer patients. Sequenced by immunoSEQ multiplex PCR; TCRdb stores in-frame clones only, minus some. The repertoire holds 180,000 or so clones, with roughly 91% as singletons. Sequencing input: blood. The receptors were gathered from a woman younger than 45 in good health.

V gene TRBV28 combines with J gene TRBJ1-1; weak D call: TRBD1 (6 bases). The V end was cut by 5 bases, the J end by 3 bases, with 10 bases between. There are 13 residues in the CDR3. Germline-derived CDR1 and CDR2 are MDHEN and SYDVKM. The CDR3 loop is CASSPRGDTEAFF. In DNA form, the CDR3 reads TGTGCCAGCAGTCCCAGGGGCGACACTGAAGCTTTCTTT.

The chain has TRBV6-6 and TRBJ2-3, with 10 bases aligning to TRBD1. After removal of 5 bases from V and 6 bases from J, the junction contained 2 bases not matched to a gene. The CDR3 runs to 13 residues. Germline V lookup: CDR1 MNHNY, CDR2 SVGAGI (reference sequence). The CDR3 DNA reads as TGTGCCAGCAGTCGGGACAGGGGCGATACGCAGTATTTT. Residues: CASSRDRGDTQYF.

V usage is TRBV15 and J usage is TRBJ2-2; TRBD2 matches 7 bases. Per the germline V gene, CDR1 is LNHNV and CDR2 is YYDKDF (reference sequence). The ends lost 0 bases at V and 1 base at J; junction bases unmatched: 5. The CDR3 length is 17 residues. CDR3 nucleotide sequence: TGTGCCACCAGCAGAGATGGGGGAGGGCGGAACACCGGGGAGCTGTTTTTT. Protein sequence: CATSRDGGGRNTGELFF.

This clone has only a few counts. This sequence joins TRBV6-4 and TRBJ2-3; TRBD2 might be the D (7 bases). Germline CDR1 MRHNA, CDR2 SNTAGT. The CDR3 covers 14 residues. The V end lost 2 bases, the J end lost 6 bases, and 12 bases lay between the germline ends. CDR3 in DNA: TGTGCCAGCAGTGACGGCGGGGGCGGTGATACGCAGTATTTT. This gives the protein CASSDGGGGDTQYF.

The chain couples TRBV28 to TRBJ1-4; 9 bases map to TRBD1. V was pared by 7 bases and J by 8 bases, with 8 bases of the junction left unmatched. CDR3 length: 14 amino acids. Germline CDR1 MDHEN, CDR2 SYDVKM. The CDR3 region has the DNA TGTGCCAGCATACCGGGACAGGGTGGCGAAAAACTGTTTTTT. Protein sequence: CASIPGQGGEKLFF.

The CDR3 is CASSQGRISGNTIYF. DNA of the CDR3: TGTGCCAGCAGCCAAGGACGAATCTCTGGAAACACCATATATTTT. The chain employs TRBV14 and TRBJ1-3, with D uncertain. The CDR3 consists of 15 residues. V dropped 1 base and J dropped 0 bases, with 7 bases sitting between them. Germline V gene lookup returns CDR1 SGHDN and CDR2 FVKESK.

V is TRBV6-5 and J is TRBJ2-2, with 7 bases matching TRBD2. V shed 7 bases and J 6 bases; nucleotides not matched to a gene: 8. The CDR3 consists of 14 residues. Germline V CDR1 and CDR2: MNHEY, SVGAGI. The CDR3 DNA is TGTGCCAGCATGGGGGGGAGGGGCGCCGGGGAGCTGTTTTTT. Translated: CASMGGRGAGELFF.

This chain links TRBV6-5 with TRBJ2-5; 12 bases agree with TRBD2. Trimming took 5 bases from V and 5 from J; bases not matched to a gene: 6. The CDR3 totals 15 residues. Per germline, CDR1 MNHEY and CDR2 SVGAGI. The CDR3 loop is CASSHLAGGLETQYF. The CDR3 coding sequence is TGTGCCAGCAGTCATCTAGCGGGAGGGTTGGAGACCCAGTACTTC.

A single count supports this clone. The chain employs TRBV6-5 and TRBJ2-7, with D uncertain. Trimming pared 5 bases from V and 3 bases from J, leaving 5 bases between. Germline V gene data show CDR1 as MNHEY and CDR2 as SVGAGI. The CDR3 is made up of 11 amino acids. CDR3 DNA: TGTGCCAGCAGTACCTACTACGAGCAGTACTTC. Its translation is CASSTYYEQYF.

This clone has just one count. The chain employs TRBV7-2 and TRBJ2-3; D is unresolved. The CDR3 is 14 residues long. CDR1 is SGHTA and CDR2 is FQGNSA in the germline V gene. The V gene lost 5 bases and the J gene lost 2 bases, with 11 bases spanning the gap. CDR3 residues: CASSTRQYTDTQYF. The CDR3 coding sequence is TGTGCCAGCAGCACCCGACAATACACAGATACGCAGTATTTT.

The sample holds one count of this clone. The chain combines TRBV4-3 with TRBJ2-5; a possible D gene is TRBD1 (6 bases). Germline values: CDR1 LGHNA, CDR2 YSLEER. V lost 3 bases, J lost 2 bases, and 13 bases lay in between. The CDR3 covers 15 residues. DNA for the CDR3: TGCGCCAGCAGCCAGGACCGGGACAAACAAGAGACCCAGTACTTC. The encoded protein is CASSQDRDKQETQYF.

This chain uses TRBV2 with TRBJ1-1; D call uncertain. CDR1 is SNHLY, CDR2 FYNNEI, per germline. The CDR3 has 13 residues. V was clipped by 3 bases and J by 0 bases, with 5 bases between them. CDR3 bases: TGTGCCAGCAGTGACAGCATGAACACTGAAGCTTTCTTT. Protein sequence: CASSDSMNTEAFF.

This chain joins TRBV19 and TRBJ1-3; a weak D match, TRBD1 (6 bases). The CDR3 runs to 13 residues. The V end lost 5 bases, the J end lost 3 bases, and 8 bases lay between the germline ends. Germline-derived CDR1 and CDR2 are LNHDA and SQIVND (reference sequence). The DNA for the CDR3 is TGTGCCAGTAGTGGGGACATTGGAAACACCATATATTTT. Translating it yields CASSGDIGNTIYF.

The J gene is TRBJ2-3, the V gene TRBV6-2 or TRBV6-3; 7 nucleotides line up with TRBD2. The CDR3 totals 15 residues. The trim removed 2 bases at V and 4 bases at J, leaving 6 bases unmatched. In germline, CDR1 is MNHEY, CDR2 SVGEGT. CDR3 sequence: CASSYREARPDTQYF. The CDR3 bases are TGTGCCAGCAGTTACCGGGAGGCCCGACCAGATACGCAGTATTTT.

The chain is built from TRBV19 and TRBJ2-1; 8 bases match TRBD2. The CDR3 is 14 residues long. Germline V gene data show CDR1 as LNHDA and CDR2 as SQIVND (reference sequence). J lost 7 bases, V lost 4 bases, and 6 bases had no gene match. The CDR3 DNA reads TGTGCCAGTAGTACCAGCGGGAGTGAGAATGAGCAGTTCTTC. As protein: CASSTSGSENEQFF. Using reference TRBV19 and TRBJ2-1 for the parts outside the CDR3, the full variable domain is DGGITQSPKYLFRKEGQNVTLSCEQNLNHDAMYWYRQDPGQGLRLIYYSQIVNDFQKGDIAEGYSVSREKKESFPLTVTSAQKNPTAFYLCASSTSGSENEQFFGPGTRLTVL.

The chain uses TRBV6-6 and TRBJ1-5; 9 bases map to TRBD1. In germline, CDR1 is MNHNY, CDR2 SVGAGI (reference sequence). The CDR3 is 15 residues long. Trimming removed 0 bases from V and 7 bases from J; junction bases left unmatched: 4. CDR3 in DNA: TGTGCCAGCAGTTACTCTACAGGGGGCCTCCAGCCCCAGCATTTT. It yields the protein CASSYSTGGLQPQHF.

This chain uses TRBV4-3 with TRBJ1-2; D ambiguous. The CDR3 consists of 15 residues. V shed 0 bases and J shed 1 base, with 9 bases lying between them. Germline CDR1 and CDR2: LGHNA and YSLEER. The DNA of the CDR3 is TGCGCCAGCAGCCAAGATCCTTACGGTAACTATGGCTACACCTTC. The encoded protein is CASSQDPYGNYGYTF.

The CDR3 DNA reads TGTGCCAGCAGTTTAGGGGCAGGGGGCAGGAATTCACCCCTCCACTTT. Its protein product is CASSLGAGGRNSPLHF. The gene calls are TRBV28 and TRBJ1-6; 8 bases align to TRBD1. This CDR3 spans 16 amino acids. V gave up 2 bases and J gave up 7 bases; unmatched junction bases: 7. CDR1 and CDR2 (germline): MDHEN, SYDVKM.